These 24 T cell receptor beta chains were sequenced from one sample in a study of neurological immune-mediated disorders. One entry per CDR3 protein results from TCRdb running MiXCR on the 5' RACE reads. The sample lists about 52,000 distinct CDR3 sequences, less than 4% occurring once. Sequenced input: PBMCs. The receptors derive from a man aged 60-69 years with multiple sclerosis.

This clonotype was seen repeatedly, ten times or more. The genes are TRBV7-6 and TRBJ2-7; 9 bases map to TRBD1. Unmatched junction bases numbered 10, after V lost 1 base and J lost 6 bases. The CDR3 runs 16 residues. The V gene's germline CDR1 is SGHVS and CDR2 FNYEAQ. For the CDR3, the DNA is TGTGCCAGCAGCTTAGGGGGGACAGGGAAGAGAGGCGAGCAGTACTTC. Translated: CASSLGGTGKRGEQYF.

This clonotype was detected ten times or more. The gene calls are TRBV7-3 and TRBJ1-3; 10 positions match TRBD1. Trimming cost V 5 bases and J 4 bases; bases outside gene matches: 5. Germline CDR1 reads SGHTA; CDR2 reads FQGTGA. The CDR3 loop spans 15 amino acids. The CDR3 sequence is CASSGDRGPGNTIYF. CDR3 nucleotides: TGTGCCAGCAGCGGAGACAGGGGGCCAGGAAACACCATATATTTT. The full variable domain, rest sourced from reference TRBV7-3 and TRBJ1-3, is GAGVSQTPSNKVTEKGKYVELRCDPISGHTALYWYRQSLGQGPEFLIYFQGTGAADDSGLPNDRFFAVRPEGSVSTLKIQRTERGDSAVYLCASSGDRGPGNTIYFGEGSWLTVV.

This clonotype was recorded many times. The J gene is TRBJ1-6, the V gene TRBV10-2; TRBD1 matches at 8 bases. The V segment lost 4 bases and the J segment 7 bases; nucleotides outside the gene matches: 9. Germline CDR1 WSHSY, CDR2 SAAADI. The CDR3 spans 16 residues. The CDR3 spells CASSGTGGDGNSPLHF. CDR3 DNA sequence: TGCGCCAGCAGTGGTACAGGGGGTGATGGGAATTCACCCCTCCACTTT.

This clonotype was observed at least ten times. The chain uses TRBV19 and TRBJ2-7, with 9 nucleotides matching TRBD2. Germline V lookup: CDR1 LNHDA, CDR2 SQIVND (reference sequence). J gave up 1 base and V 0 bases, and 10 bases lay outside the gene matches. The CDR3 runs to 18 residues. The CDR3 bases are TGTGCCAGTAGTATAGATCGAGTGACTAGCGGTTCTTCCTACGAGCAGTACTTC. Translated, it gives CASSIDRVTSGSSYEQYF. Full variable domain (missing parts from reference TRBV19 and TRBJ2-7): DGGITQSPKYLFRKEGQNVTLSCEQNLNHDAMYWYRQDPGQGLRLIYYSQIVNDFQKGDIAEGYSVSREKKESFPLTVTSAQKNPTAFYLCASSIDRVTSGSSYEQYFGPGTRLTVT.

This clonotype was picked up many times. This sequence joins TRBV7-2 and TRBJ2-7; D perhaps matches TRBD1 (5 bases). CDR1 and CDR2 (germline): SGHTA, FQGNSA. V was shortened by 0 bases and J by 0 bases, with 9 bases between the two germline ends. CDR3 length equals 15 residues. CDR3 in DNA: TGTGCCAGCAGCTTAGCCAGGGCGGTCTCCTACGAGCAGTACTTC. Residues: CASSLARAVSYEQYF.

The table lists this clonotype with many counts. The chain recombines TRBV28 with TRBJ1-2; the D gene is possibly TRBD1 (5 bases). The CDR3 runs 13 residues. Germline V gene data show CDR1 as MDHEN and CDR2 as SYDVKM. The V end lost 8 bases, the J end lost 7 bases, and 17 bases lay between the germline ends. The CDR3 loop is CASQGPSAGGYTF. The CDR3 DNA follows: TGTGCCAGCCAGGGACCCTCGGCTGGTGGCTACACCTTC.

This clonotype came up many times. The CDR3 loop reads CATSRSGQRYEQYF. The CDR3 coding sequence is TGTGCCACCAGCAGATCAGGACAGCGATACGAGCAGTACTTC. The chain employs TRBV15 and TRBJ2-7, with D maybe TRBD1 (6 bases). Germline values: CDR1 LNHNV, CDR2 YYDKDF (reference sequence). The CDR3 is 14 amino acids. V was clipped by 2 bases and J by 4 bases, with 12 bases between them.

This clonotype was picked up many times. The chain couples TRBV5-5 to TRBJ2-4, with unresolved D. The germline V and J ends were trimmed by 0 bases and 6 bases, with 7 bases remaining between them. This CDR3 contains 13 residues. The germline CDR1 and CDR2 sequences are SGHKS and YYEKEE (reference sequence). This CDR3 is CASSLEVGNIQYF. DNA for the CDR3: TGTGCCAGCAGCTTGGAGGTGGGAAACATTCAGTACTTC.

The sample holds many counts of this clonotype. V gene TRBV12-3 or TRBV12-4 combines with J gene TRBJ2-5; 10 bases fit TRBD2. The V and J ends lost 5 bases and 4 bases, in that order; junction bases with no gene match: 4. The CDR3 sequence is 14 residues long. In nucleotides, the CDR3 is TGTGCCAGCAGTCCCTTAGCGGGGGGAGAGACCCAGTACTTC. Translating gives CASSPLAGGETQYF.

This clonotype was detected many times. V usage is TRBV7-6 and J usage is TRBJ2-3, with 9 positions matching TRBD2. After removal of 1 base from V and 0 bases from J, the junction contained 2 bases not matched to a gene. Germline CDR1 and CDR2: SGHVS and FNYEAQ. This CDR3 has 16 residues. CDR3 in amino acids: CASSLVAGGSTDTQYF. CDR3 coding DNA: TGTGCCAGCAGCTTAGTCGCGGGGGGGAGCACAGATACGCAGTATTTT.

The V and J genes are TRBV18 and TRBJ1-1; 7 nucleotides line up with TRBD1. Per germline, CDR1 KGHSH and CDR2 LQKENI. The ends lost 6 bases at V and 4 bases at J; junction bases unmatched: 11. The CDR3 contains 15 residues. CDR3 in DNA: TGTGCCAGCTCCAGTCAGGGGGGAGGCCTCACTGAAGCTTTCTTT. Amino acids: CASSSQGGGLTEAFF.

This clonotype has at least ten counts. The rearrangement links TRBV3-1 to TRBJ1-1; D is uncertain. Germline CDR1 and CDR2: LGHDT and YNNKEL (reference sequence). The germline V and J ends were trimmed by 6 bases and 1 base, with 9 bases remaining between them. The CDR3 consists of 13 residues. The CDR3 region is CASSAVANTEAFF. The CDR3 DNA sequence: TGTGCCAGCAGTGCTGTTGCGAACACTGAAGCTTTCTTT. Looking up the rest from reference TRBV3-1 and TRBJ1-1 gives the full variable domain: DTAVSQTPKYLVTQMGNDKSIKCEQNLGHDTMYWYKQDSKKFLKIMFSYNNKELIINETVPNRFSPKSPDKAHLNLHINSLELGDSAVYFCASSAVANTEAFFGQGTRLTVV.

This clonotype occurred many times. This rearrangement joins TRBV4-1 to TRBJ2-7; no clear D gene. The CDR3 covers 15 residues. V lost 0 bases to trimming and J lost 3 bases, with 12 bases between them. Germline V gives CDR1 MGHRA, CDR2 YSYEKL. CDR3 sequence: CASSQESENHYEQYF. Here the CDR3 DNA reads TGCGCCAGCAGCCAAGAGTCCGAAAACCACTACGAGCAGTACTTC.

This clonotype showed up many times. The CDR3, as DNA: TGTGCCATCAGGGGAGTGGGAATTGGCAATCAGCCCCAGCATTTT. Encoded protein: CAIRGVGIGNQPQHF. The chain uses TRBV28 and TRBJ1-5; maybe TRBD1 (6 bases). The germline V gene has CDR1 MDHEN and CDR2 SYDVKM. This CDR3 spans 15 amino acids. V lost 10 bases and J lost 2, with 18 bases in between.

The V gene is TRBV7-3, the J gene TRBJ1-2; TRBD1 aligns across 10 bases. The ends lost 1 base at V and 4 bases at J; junction bases unmatched: 18. The germline gives CDR1 SGHTA, CDR2 FQGTGA. This CDR3 contains 20 residues. CDR3: CASSLNGVSGTGASSYGYTF. CDR3 bases: TGTGCCAGCAGCTTAAATGGAGTTTCCGGGACAGGGGCATCCAGCTATGGCTACACCTTC.

This clonotype has at least ten counts. The chain uses TRBV28 and TRBJ2-5; the D gene is possibly TRBD2 (5 bases). The CDR3 runs to 12 residues. V was pared by 5 bases and J by 7 bases, with 11 bases between. Germline V gene data show CDR1 as MDHEN and CDR2 as SYDVKM. The chain's CDR3 is CASSPGLSTQYF. The CDR3 bases are TGTGCCAGCAGTCCGGGGTTATCGACCCAGTACTTC.

This clonotype was counted at least ten times. The chain is built from TRBV20-1 and TRBJ2-7; TRBD2 matches at 11 bases. There are 15 residues in the CDR3. Germline values: CDR1 DFQATT, CDR2 SNEGSKA (reference sequence). V was clipped by 3 bases and J by 7 bases; unmatched bases: 11. The CDR3 protein is CSASPLAGVSLEQYF. The CDR3, as DNA: TGCAGTGCTAGCCCACTAGCGGGAGTGTCTTTAGAGCAGTACTTC.

This clonotype was found many times. The chain uses TRBV12-3 or TRBV12-4 and TRBJ2-1; D gene ambiguous. V was cut by 10 bases and J by 5 bases, with 12 bases left in between. The CDR3 length is 12 residues. CDR3: CATRETNNEQFF. DNA of the CDR3: TGTGCCACCCGTGAAACCAACAATGAGCAGTTCTTC.

This clonotype showed up many times. The chain is built from TRBV5-1 and TRBJ2-1, with 9 bases aligning to TRBD1. This CDR3 has 15 residues. Germline CDR1 SGHRS, CDR2 YFSETQ. V shed 2 bases, J shed 3 bases, and the junction held 3 bases outside the gene matches. The chain's CDR3 is CASSLSGQGYNEQFF. The CDR3 region has the DNA TGCGCCAGCAGCTTATCGGGACAGGGCTACAATGAGCAGTTCTTC.

There are many counts of this clonotype. The gene calls are TRBV20-1 and TRBJ1-1; TRBD1 is a possible D gene (6 bases). Trimming removed 1 base from V and 8 bases from J, with 14 bases in between. CDR1 is DFQATT and CDR2 is SNEGSKA in the germline V gene (reference sequence). The CDR3 runs 13 residues. CDR3 region: CSARVQGAGEAFF. In nucleotides, the CDR3 is TGCAGTGCTAGAGTACAGGGCGCAGGAGAAGCTTTCTTT.

This clonotype was recorded at least ten times. The V gene is TRBV7-6, the J gene TRBJ1-2, with 8 bases identical to TRBD1. This CDR3 has 12 residues. V dropped 5 bases and J dropped 13; count of bases not matched to a gene: 9. Germline V gene data show CDR1 as SGHVS and CDR2 as FNYEAQ. The CDR3 loop is CASSPQGASPTF. Here the CDR3 DNA reads TGTGCCAGCAGCCCTCAGGGGGCCTCCCCCACCTTC.

The V call is TRBV6-1, the J call TRBJ2-3, with D possibly TRBD2 on 5 matching bases. Germline loops: CDR1 MNHNS, CDR2 SASEGT. The CDR3 has 13 residues. V lost 7 bases to trimming and J lost 1 base, with 9 bases between them. CDR3 sequence (DNA): TGTGCCAGCAAAAAACTAGGCACAGATACGCAGTATTTT. Protein product: CASKKLGTDTQYF.

The sample holds a few counts of this clonotype. The V call is TRBV24-1, the J call TRBJ2-1, with TRBD2 identical over 8 bases. The CDR3 contains 17 residues. After removal of 1 base from V and 4 bases from J, the junction contained 8 bases not matched to a gene. Germline V lookup: CDR1 KGHDR, CDR2 SFDVKD. CDR3 amino acids: CATSDFGSGRPYNEQFF. The CDR3 DNA reads as TGTGCCACCAGTGATTTTGGGAGCGGGAGACCTTACAATGAGCAGTTCTTC.

This clonotype was detected ten times or more. The chain combines TRBV5-1 with TRBJ1-1; D is possibly TRBD1 (6 bases). This CDR3 has 15 residues. V lost 4 bases and J 5 bases, leaving 18 bases between the germline ends. CDR1 is SGHRS and CDR2 is YFSETQ in the germline V gene. CDR3 residues: CASSPRVGGRTEAFF. The CDR3 DNA is TGCGCCAGCAGCCCGAGAGTGGGGGGCCGGACTGAAGCTTTCTTT.